The 15 T cell receptor beta chains below come from one sample, sequenced in a study of beta chain features in type 1 diabetes. Overall study results and limits: Shorter TCRB CDR3s, moderately but significantly so, were found in Type 1 diabetes patients in all four CD4+ subsets.

These receptors have no identified antigens. The study reverse transcribed the entire isolated RNA, so it sequenced expressed TCRB transcripts. Assay used: immunoSEQ multiplex PCR; TCRdb lists only in-frame clones, some missing. The data show approximately 150,000 clones, more than 10% seen once. What was sequenced was central memory CD4+ T cells from blood. The receptors originated from a man aged 18 to 30 with type 1 diabetes.

This sequence joins TRBV21-1 and TRBJ2-1; the table's D call TRBD2 went unverified against the DNA. TRBV21-1 is labeled a pseudogene. The CDR3 extends over 17 amino acids. CDR3 coding DNA: TGTGCCAGCGGCTCAGGTAGCGGGGGCCCCGGGTGGAATGAGCAGTTCTTC. Translating gives CASGSGSGGPGWNEQFF.

The chain uses TRBV19 and TRBJ2-7; 8 nucleotides match TRBD1. CDR3 length: 12 residues. Germline V gene data show CDR1 as LNHDA and CDR2 as SQIVND (reference sequence). V was pared by 4 bases and J by 6 bases, with 2 bases of the junction left unmatched. This CDR3 is CASSKQGGEQYF. CDR3 nucleotide sequence: TGTGCCAGTAGTAAACAGGGGGGCGAGCAGTACTTC.

This chain uses TRBV15 with TRBJ1-1; TRBD1 might be the D (6 bases). Germline values: CDR1 LNHNV, CDR2 YYDKDF (reference sequence). V lost 7 bases and J lost 0, with 12 bases in between. This CDR3 spans 14 amino acids. CDR3 region: CATNHQGMNTEAFF. For the CDR3, the DNA is TGTGCCACCAATCATCAGGGGATGAACACTGAAGCTTTCTTT. Combining the CDR3 with reference TRBV15 and TRBJ1-1 gives the whole variable domain DAMVIQNPRYQVTQFGKPVTLSCSQTLNHNVMYWYQQKSSQAPKLLFHYYDKDFNNEADTPDNFQSRRPNTSFCFLDIRSPGLGDTAMYLCATNHQGMNTEAFFGQGTRLTVV.

The V and J genes are TRBV2 and TRBJ2-4; TRBD2 might be the D (6 bases). The ends were cut back, 7 bases at V and 2 bases at J, with 18 bases in the middle. CDR3 length equals 16 residues. CDR1 and CDR2 from the germline V gene are SNHLY and FYNNEI. CDR3 sequence reads: CASTGGPGGTKNIQYF. The DNA for the CDR3 is TGTGCCAGCACCGGAGGGCCCGGGGGAACCAAAAACATTCAGTACTTC.

This clone was counted only a few times. The V gene is TRBV7-2, the J gene TRBJ1-2; D not resolved. The ends were cut back, 4 bases at V and 5 bases at J, with 11 bases in the middle. The germline V gene has CDR1 SGHTA and CDR2 FQGNSA. This CDR3 has 13 residues. The DNA for the CDR3 is TGTGCCAGCAGCTCTCCTCCGGGGTATGGCTACACCTTC. This encodes CASSSPPGYGYTF.

This clone has a handful of counts. The genes are TRBV7-2 and TRBJ2-5; no clear D. CDR1 is SGHTA, CDR2 FQGNSA, per germline. The CDR3 is 14 amino acids. V was shortened by 1 base and J by 5 bases, with 11 bases between the two germline ends. In DNA form, the CDR3 reads TGTGCCAGCAGCTTAGGCTGGATGGTGGAGACCCAGTACTTC. Translating it yields CASSLGWMVETQYF.

This clone has just a few counts. V usage is TRBV28 and J usage is TRBJ1-2, with 9 bases fitting TRBD1. The CDR3 is made up of 14 amino acids. V dropped 5 bases and J dropped 8; count of bases not matched to a gene: 9. Looked up from germline, CDR1 is MDHEN and CDR2 is SYDVKM. CDR3 in amino acids: CASSPPGGTGGYTF. CDR3 nucleotide sequence: TGTGCCAGCAGTCCCCCGGGGGGGACAGGGGGCTACACCTTC.

This clone has only a few counts. The chain has TRBV19 and TRBJ1-2; the D is unclear. V was cut by 3 bases and J by 7 bases, with 9 bases left in between. This CDR3 has 12 residues. Per the germline V gene, CDR1 is LNHDA and CDR2 is SQIVND (reference sequence). CDR3 sequence reads: CASSMSGSGYTF. The CDR3 nucleotides are TGTGCCAGTAGTATGTCAGGCAGTGGCTACACCTTC.

This clone was counted many times. The chain carries TRBV10-3 and TRBJ2-5; D might be TRBD2 (5 bases). The germline gives CDR1 ENHRY, CDR2 SYGVKD. This CDR3 is built from 15 residues. The germline V and J ends were trimmed by 3 bases and 2 bases, with 13 bases remaining between them. The CDR3 coding sequence is TGTGCCATCAGTGAATCGGCTAGCTCGCAAGAGACCCAGTACTTC. This codes for CAISESASSQETQYF.

This clone was observed a few times. V gene TRBV2 combines with J gene TRBJ2-6; D is undetermined. Germline V gives CDR1 SNHLY, CDR2 FYNNEI. V was trimmed by 8 bases and J by 0 bases, leaving 14 bases between them. This CDR3 region has 16 residues. CDR3 bases: TGTGCCAGCCTTACTTTTGGGGACTCTGGGGCCAACGTCCTGACTTTC. Amino acid sequence: CASLTFGDSGANVLTF.

The chain is built from TRBV10-3 and TRBJ2-7, with a tentative D call TRBD2 (5 bases). The CDR3 has 12 amino acids. V lost 8 bases to trimming and J lost 2 bases, with 10 bases between them. The V gene's germline CDR1 is ENHRY and CDR2 SYGVKD. The CDR3, as DNA: TGTGCCATCGGATCGGGAACCTACGAGCAGTACTTC. It codes for CAIGSGTYEQYF.

V is TRBV27 and J is TRBJ1-6; 9 bases align to TRBD1. This CDR3 has 15 amino acids. Trimming cost V 4 bases and J 5 bases; bases outside gene matches: 3. Germline V gene lookup returns CDR1 MNHEY and CDR2 SMNVEV (reference sequence). CDR3 residues: CASSSWDRDNSPLHF. As DNA, the CDR3 is TGTGCCAGCAGTTCCTGGGACAGGGATAATTCACCCCTCCACTTT.

This chain connects TRBV5-1 to TRBJ1-3; D remains unclear. The CDR3 covers 14 residues. V was trimmed by 5 bases and J by 8 bases, leaving 17 bases between them. CDR1 and CDR2 from the germline V gene are SGHRS and YFSETQ. The DNA for the CDR3 is TGCGCCAGCAGTTCGTCACCTCAGGTGGACACCATATATTTT. Translation: CASSSSPQVDTIYF.

This clone was seen more than once but under ten times. V and J are TRBV5-1 and TRBJ2-7; 7 nucleotides line up with TRBD1. CDR1 is SGHRS and CDR2 is YFSETQ in the germline V gene. The CDR3 runs 14 residues. The trim removed 4 bases at V and 3 bases at J, leaving 7 bases unmatched. CDR3 sequence: CASSETGVDYEQYF. CDR3 in DNA: TGCGCCAGCAGCGAAACAGGGGTGGACTACGAGCAGTACTTC.

This clone was found once. Other DNA sequences from this sample encode an identical CDR3 as well. The V and J genes are TRBV15 and TRBJ2-5; D unresolved. Germline assignment: CDR1 LNHNV and CDR2 YYDKDF (reference sequence). The V end was cut by 1 base, the J end by 3 bases, with 3 bases between. The CDR3 has 12 residues. CDR3 loop: CATSRAEETQYF. CDR3 coding DNA: TGTGCCACCAGCAGAGCCGAAGAGACCCAGTACTTC.